The 5 T cell receptor beta chains presented below share a single source sample, sequenced in a study of cytomegalovirus exposure and HLA in healthy donors. PCR amplification relied on 60 Vbeta primers (plus 13 Jbeta primers). TCRdb's table, derived via immunoSEQ multiplex PCR, lists solely in-frame clones and lacks some. The table lists tens of thousands of clones. Specimen: PBMCs. The source of these receptors is a middle-aged man in good health and CMV-seropositive.

The chain employs TRBV7-2 and TRBJ2-5, with D possibly matching TRBD2 (5 bases). Germline V CDR1 and CDR2: SGHTA, FQGNSA. V was shortened by 5 bases and J by 1 base, with 11 bases between the two germline ends. CDR3 length: 14 residues. CDR3 in amino acids: CASSILAPQETQYF. The CDR3, as DNA: TGTGCCAGCAGCATCCTAGCCCCCCAAGAGACCCAGTACTTC.

The V call is TRBV10-3, the J call TRBJ2-3; 7 bases are shared with TRBD1. Germline assignment: CDR1 ENHRY and CDR2 SYGVKD. The J segment lost 5 bases and the V segment lost 7 bases, leaving 9 bases of the junction unmatched. CDR3 size: 14 residues. As DNA, the CDR3 is TGTGCCATCACCGGGACAGTCGGTGTAGATACGCAGTATTTT. This codes for CAITGTVGVDTQYF.

The chain has TRBV6-5 and TRBJ2-4; 9 positions agree with TRBD1. J was trimmed by 12 bases and V by 2 bases; bases with no gene match: 5. Germline values: CDR1 MNHEY, CDR2 SVGAGI. The CDR3 covers 13 residues. Here the CDR3 DNA reads TGTGCCAGCAGTTACCTCGACAGGGGGGCTCAGTACTTC. This sequence encodes CASSYLDRGAQYF.

This sequence joins TRBV12-2 and TRBJ1-1; the table's D call, TRBD1, was not checked against the DNA. TRBV12-2 represents a pseudogene. The length of the CDR3 is 14 residues. The CDR3 region is CASRLGQMNTEAFF. In DNA form, the CDR3 reads TGTGCAAGTCGCTTAGGACAGATGAACACTGAAGCTTTCTTT.

This sequence joins TRBV7-9 and TRBJ2-5, with TRBD1 matching 12 bases. V was pared by 6 bases and J by 5 bases, with 7 bases of the junction left unmatched. Germline V gene sequence: CDR1 SEHNR, CDR2 FQNEAQ (reference sequence). This CDR3 comprises 15 residues. CDR3 amino acids: CASRTGTGGGETQYF. The CDR3 DNA reads as TGTGCCAGCAGGACCGGGACAGGGGGCGGTGAGACCCAGTACTTC.